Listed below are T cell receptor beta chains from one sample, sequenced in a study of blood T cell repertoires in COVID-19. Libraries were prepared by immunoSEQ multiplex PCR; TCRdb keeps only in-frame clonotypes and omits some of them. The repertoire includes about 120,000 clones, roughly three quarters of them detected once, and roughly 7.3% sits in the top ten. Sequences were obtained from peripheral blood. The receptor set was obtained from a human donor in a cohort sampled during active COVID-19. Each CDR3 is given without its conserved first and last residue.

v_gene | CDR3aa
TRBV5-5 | ASSTQGTSFHEQY
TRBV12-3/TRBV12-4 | ASSQHRAPQH
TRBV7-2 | ASSFSGFGDTQY
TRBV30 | AWSVHVGTGTNEKLF
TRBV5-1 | ASSFSRGEQQY
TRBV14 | ASSPHEGGFYGYT
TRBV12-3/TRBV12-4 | ASSLGSDYEQY
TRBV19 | ASSPRSGRAETQY
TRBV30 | AWSEGASSYNSPLH
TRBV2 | ASSESVSGANVLT
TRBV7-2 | ASSSLTGSYEQY
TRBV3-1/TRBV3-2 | ASSRESPIHARNTIY
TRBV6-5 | ASTPPGGYGYT
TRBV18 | ASSPYQETQY
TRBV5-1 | ASSLEAGGIYEQY
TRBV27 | ASSRDRGLNNEKLF
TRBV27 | ASSGRQGWDGYT
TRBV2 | ASSEYQGAVYEQY
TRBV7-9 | ASSLGLGGSSYEQY